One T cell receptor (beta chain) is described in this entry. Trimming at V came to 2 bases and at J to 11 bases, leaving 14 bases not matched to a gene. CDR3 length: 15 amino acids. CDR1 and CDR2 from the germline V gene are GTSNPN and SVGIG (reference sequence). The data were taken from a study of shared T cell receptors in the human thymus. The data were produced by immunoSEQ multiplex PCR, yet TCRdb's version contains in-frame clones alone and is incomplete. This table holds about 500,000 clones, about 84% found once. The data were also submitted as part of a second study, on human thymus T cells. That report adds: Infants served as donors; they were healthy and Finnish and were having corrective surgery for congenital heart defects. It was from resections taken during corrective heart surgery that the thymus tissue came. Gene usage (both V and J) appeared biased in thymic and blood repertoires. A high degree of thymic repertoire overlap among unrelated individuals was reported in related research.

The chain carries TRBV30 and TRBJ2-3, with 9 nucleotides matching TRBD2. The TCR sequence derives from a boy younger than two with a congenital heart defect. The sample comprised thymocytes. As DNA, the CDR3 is TGTGCCTGGAGTCGGCTAGCGGGACCCGCTTCCGAGCAGTATTTT. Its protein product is CAWSRLAGPASEQYF.